Listed here are 32 T cell receptor beta chains from one sample, sequenced in a study of T cells after yellow fever vaccination. One entry per CDR3 protein results from TCRdb running MiXCR on the 5' RACE reads. The sample carries 300,000 or so distinct CDR3 sequences, around 3.9% recorded once. Sequencing was performed on PBMCs, taken 5 days after the yellow fever booster vaccination. The origin of the receptors is a man aged 18-30 years who received the YFV17D yellow fever vaccine.

This clonotype was seen more than once but under ten times. The rearrangement joins TRBV3-1 to TRBJ2-2; no clear D gene. The CDR3 runs to 13 residues. The germline gives CDR1 LGHDT, CDR2 YNNKEL (reference sequence). Between the trimmed V and J ends, which lost 5 bases and 2 bases, there was a span of 6 bases. Here the CDR3 reads CASSRINTGELFF. CDR3 nucleotide sequence: TGTGCCAGCAGCAGGATAAACACCGGGGAGCTGTTTTTT.

This clonotype was seen a handful of times. The V gene is TRBV5-6, the J gene TRBJ2-5; D unclear. CDR3 length: 14 amino acids. Trimming removed 4 bases at V and 4 bases at J, with 14 bases between. In germline, CDR1 is SGHDT, CDR2 YYEEEE. Here the CDR3 reads CASSRPVVRETQYF. Here the CDR3 DNA reads TGTGCCAGCAGCCGCCCAGTGGTCAGAGAGACCCAGTACTTC. The variable domain in full, completed from reference TRBV5-6 and TRBJ2-5, reads DAGVTQSPTHLIKTRGQQVTLRCSPKSGHDTVSWYQQALGQGPQFIFQYYEEEERQRGNFPDRFSGHQFPNYSSELNVNALLLGDSALYLCASSRPVVRETQYFGPGTRLLVL.

This clonotype came up a few times. The rearrangement links TRBV4-1 to TRBJ2-2; D is possibly TRBD1 (6 bases). Per germline, CDR1 MGHRA and CDR2 YSYEKL. V was pared by 4 bases and J by 4 bases, with 25 bases between. The CDR3 is 19 amino acids. The CDR3 protein is CASSPPGGRQGLSTGELFF. DNA for the CDR3: TGCGCCAGCAGCCCCCCCGGAGGTCGGCAGGGGCTTTCCACCGGGGAGCTGTTTTTT.

There are many counts of this clonotype. The chain recombines TRBV5-6 with TRBJ2-3; 7 bases map to TRBD2. The CDR3 is 15 residues long. Germline V gene data show CDR1 as SGHDT and CDR2 as YYEEEE. J was trimmed by 1 base and V by 1 base; bases with no gene match: 3. CDR3 loop: CASSLLTSGTDTQYF. In nucleotides, the CDR3 is TGTGCCAGCAGCTTGCTAACTAGCGGCACAGATACGCAGTATTTT.

The rearrangement joins TRBV4-3 to TRBJ2-4; 9 bases agree with TRBD1. J lost 7 bases, V lost 4 bases, and 8 bases had no gene match. The CDR3 runs to 15 residues. The germline V gene encodes CDR1 LGHNA and CDR2 YSLEER. This chain's CDR3 is CASSPTGTGINIQYF. DNA for the CDR3: TGCGCCAGCAGCCCCACCGGGACAGGGATCAACATTCAGTACTTC.

A few counts support this clonotype. The chain recombines TRBV6-6 with TRBJ1-1; 11 bases align to TRBD1. J lost 7 bases, V lost 4 bases, and 8 bases had no gene match. Germline V lookup: CDR1 MNHNY, CDR2 SVGAGI (reference sequence). The CDR3 totals 15 residues. Written as DNA, the CDR3 is TGTGCCAGCAGTTCATCGGACAGGGGGCGAAATGAAGCTTTCTTT. Its translation is CASSSSDRGRNEAFF.

This chain uses TRBV18 with TRBJ1-2, with 8 bases aligning to TRBD1. The CDR3 length is 15 residues. V lost 3 bases to trimming and J lost 13 bases; unmatched junction nucleotides: 16. Germline assignment: CDR1 KGHSH and CDR2 LQKENI. The CDR3 region is CASSPTAEGQALRTF. Written as DNA, the CDR3 is TGTGCCAGCTCACCTACAGCCGAGGGACAGGCACTACGCACCTTC.

This clonotype was detected only a few times. V usage is TRBV4-1 and J usage is TRBJ2-5; D possibly corresponds to TRBD2 (5 bases). Per germline, CDR1 MGHRA and CDR2 YSYEKL. The CDR3 consists of 16 residues. Trimming cost V 4 bases and J 0 bases, with 15 bases left between them. CDR3 loop: CASSRRSDIYQETQYF. The CDR3 DNA reads TGCGCCAGCAGCCGGAGGAGTGACATATACCAAGAGACCCAGTACTTC.

This clonotype was seen a few times. This rearrangement joins TRBV6-5 to TRBJ2-2; D possibly corresponds to TRBD1 (8 bases). Germline lookup yields CDR1 MNHEY and CDR2 SVGAGI. V lost 8 bases to trimming and J lost 3 bases, with 22 bases between them. This CDR3 region has 17 residues. The CDR3 region has the DNA TGTGCCAGCGGGGGAGGGGGGAGACAGGGGCACACCGGGGAGCTGTTTTTT. Translated: CASGGGGRQGHTGELFF.

This clonotype appeared many times. The CDR3 loop is CASSRGLLNTEAFF. CDR3 bases: TGTGCCAGCAGCCGCGGACTCCTAAACACTGAAGCTTTCTTT. The V gene is TRBV7-9, the J gene TRBJ1-1; D gene ambiguous. The V end lost 5 bases, the J end lost 2 bases, and 12 bases lay between the germline ends. The CDR3 is made up of 14 amino acids. Germline-derived CDR1 and CDR2 are SEHNR and FQNEAQ (reference sequence).

This clonotype was seen repeatedly, ten times or more. This rearrangement joins TRBV7-3 to TRBJ2-1, with 9 bases that match TRBD2. The CDR3 extends over 15 amino acids. CDR1 and CDR2 from the germline V gene are SGHTA and FQGTGA. V was clipped by 7 bases and J by 5 bases; unmatched bases: 9. CDR3 amino acids: CASTPGRGGDNEQFF. The CDR3 nucleotides are TGTGCCAGCACTCCTGGGCGGGGGGGCGACAATGAGCAGTTCTTC.

The chain employs TRBV7-3 and TRBJ2-3; D possibly uses TRBD1 or TRBD2 (5 bases each). CDR3 length equals 13 residues. Between the trimmed V and J ends, which lost 5 bases and 10 bases, there was a span of 16 bases. Germline values: CDR1 SGHTA, CDR2 FQGTGA. The CDR3 sequence: CASSLGAQGPQYF. Here the CDR3 DNA reads TGTGCCAGCAGCCTCGGGGCGCAAGGTCCGCAGTATTTT.

Ten or more counts support this clonotype. In DNA form, the CDR3 reads TGCGCCAGCTCACAGGGATTCCCCGACGATGAGCAGTTCTTC. It translates to CASSQGFPDDEQFF. The rearrangement uses TRBV5-1 and TRBJ2-1, with a tentative D call TRBD1 (6 bases). The CDR3 sequence is 14 residues long. CDR1 is SGHRS and CDR2 is YFSETQ in the germline V gene. V was pared by 7 bases and J by 8 bases, with 19 bases between.

The V and J genes are TRBV20-1 and TRBJ2-2; tentative D call: TRBD2 (6 bases). V was trimmed by 3 bases and J by 0 bases, leaving 11 bases between them. CDR1 is DFQATT and CDR2 is SNEGSKA in the germline V gene (reference sequence). There are 15 residues in the CDR3. CDR3 coding DNA: TGCAGTGCTAGGTTCGGAGGGGCGAACACCGGGGAGCTGTTTTTT. Translating gives CSARFGGANTGELFF.

The chain is built from TRBV14 and TRBJ1-1; 7 positions agree with TRBD1. In germline, CDR1 is SGHDN, CDR2 FVKESK. J gave up 8 bases and V 0 bases, and 3 bases lay outside the gene matches. The CDR3 runs 13 residues. The CDR3 is CASSQERQGEAFF. The CDR3 nucleotides read TGTGCCAGCAGCCAAGAAAGACAGGGAGAAGCTTTCTTT.

This clonotype has at least ten counts. The chain carries TRBV27 and TRBJ1-1, with TRBD1 matching 7 bases. From germline, CDR1 is MNHEY and CDR2 SMNVEV (reference sequence). The V gene end was trimmed by 0 bases and the J gene end by 6 bases; junction bases not matched to a gene: 4. The CDR3 sequence is 14 residues long. This CDR3 is CASSLSTGAPEAFF. The CDR3 region has the DNA TGTGCCAGCAGTTTATCCACAGGGGCTCCTGAAGCTTTCTTT.

This clonotype was seen at least ten times. The chain joins TRBV7-3 to TRBJ2-5, with 8 bases identical to TRBD2. Looked up from germline, CDR1 is SGHTA and CDR2 is FQGTGA. This CDR3 region has 16 residues. The V and J ends lost 3 bases and 5 bases, in that order; junction bases with no gene match: 11. In DNA, the CDR3 is TGTGCCAGCAGCTTGATCGGGGGACTAGAGGGGGAGACCCAGTACTTC. Translating it yields CASSLIGGLEGETQYF.

In this sample, this clonotype turned up a few times. V is TRBV7-9 and J is TRBJ2-1; 9 bases agree with TRBD1. CDR3 length equals 15 residues. Germline CDR1 and CDR2: SEHNR and FQNEAQ (reference sequence). With 0 bases clipped from V and 5 bases from J, the junction kept 2 bases outside the gene matches. The CDR3: CASSLAGQGHNEQFF. In DNA form, the CDR3 reads TGTGCCAGCAGCTTAGCGGGACAGGGCCACAATGAGCAGTTCTTC.

Only a few counts were recorded for this clonotype. The DNA for the CDR3 is TGTGCCAGCAGTTACTCGAAGGGGGGCTCTGAAGCTTTCTTT. This gives the protein CASSYSKGGSEAFF. The chain is built from TRBV6-5 and TRBJ1-1; perhaps TRBD1 as D (6 bases). The CDR3 consists of 14 residues. V lost 0 bases and J 6 bases, leaving 11 bases between the germline ends. CDR1 and CDR2 from the germline V gene are MNHEY and SVGAGI.

This clonotype was counted between two and nine times. V is TRBV6-5 and J is TRBJ2-1; 7 bases line up with TRBD1. Losses at the gene ends were 5 bases for V and 7 bases for J; bases not matched to a gene: 8. The CDR3 covers 14 residues. Germline lookup yields CDR1 MNHEY and CDR2 SVGAGI. The CDR3 DNA is TGTGCCAGCAGTCAGTACAGGGGTAGGAATGAGCAGTTCTTC. Translation gives CASSQYRGRNEQFF.

This clonotype was seen only a few times. The J gene is TRBJ2-3, the V gene TRBV11-2, with TRBD1 matching 7 bases. Unmatched junction bases numbered 13, after V lost 6 bases and J lost 7 bases. This CDR3 has 15 residues. Germline loops: CDR1 SGHAT, CDR2 FQNNGV. The CDR3: CASSLRGQGVNTQYF. The CDR3 region has the DNA TGTGCCAGCAGTCTTAGAGGCCAGGGGGTAAATACGCAGTATTTT.

This clonotype was found a few times. This chain uses TRBV20-1 with TRBJ2-3, with 8 bases fitting TRBD2. The germline gives CDR1 DFQATT, CDR2 SNEGSKA (reference sequence). V lost 1 base, J lost 7 bases, and 7 bases stayed unmatched. The CDR3 length is 14 residues. The CDR3 loop is CSARAKRGTYTQYF. The CDR3 bases are TGCAGTGCTAGAGCTAAGCGGGGGACGTATACGCAGTATTTT.

The J gene is TRBJ1-5, the V gene TRBV29-1, with TRBD1 matching over 8 bases. The CDR3 is made up of 13 amino acids. CDR1 and CDR2 from the germline V gene are SQVTM and ANQGSEA. V dropped 4 bases and J dropped 4; count of bases not matched to a gene: 3. The CDR3 spells CSVGDRGNQPQHF. CDR3 nucleotides: TGCAGCGTTGGCGACAGGGGAAATCAGCCCCAGCATTTT.

The chain uses TRBV7-9 and TRBJ2-6, with D possibly called TRBD1 or TRBD2 (5 bases each). There are 19 residues in the CDR3. V lost 3 bases and J 2 bases, leaving 20 bases between the germline ends. Germline loops: CDR1 SEHNR, CDR2 FQNEAQ (reference sequence). The CDR3 bases are TGTGCCAGCAGCTTCGGAGGTGCAGGGCTTGGTCCTGGGGCCAACGTCCTGACTTTC. The encoded protein is CASSFGGAGLGPGANVLTF.

The V and J genes are TRBV4-1 and TRBJ1-1, with TRBD1 identical over 9 bases. This CDR3 has 14 amino acids. Germline V gene sequence: CDR1 MGHRA, CDR2 YSYEKL. V was clipped by 3 bases and J by 8 bases; unmatched bases: 7. CDR3 coding DNA: TGCGCCAGCAGCCATCCGGGACAGGGCGCCGAAGCTTTCTTT. Residues: CASSHPGQGAEAFF.

There are many counts of this clonotype. CDR3 sequence (DNA): TGCGCCAGCAGCTCCTTTAACACGGGGGCTGAAGCTTTCTTT. Residues: CASSSFNTGAEAFF. The V call is TRBV5-1, the J call TRBJ1-1; the D gene is possibly TRBD1 (5 bases). The germline V gene has CDR1 SGHRS and CDR2 YFSETQ. Trimming removed 3 bases at V and 6 bases at J, with 15 bases between. CDR3 length: 14 amino acids.

At least ten counts were recorded for this clonotype. The J gene is TRBJ2-7, the V gene TRBV20-1; D is possibly TRBD2 (5 bases). The CDR3 spans 12 residues. CDR1 is DFQATT and CDR2 is SNEGSKA in the germline V gene (reference sequence). V gave up 6 bases and J gave up 7 bases, with 16 bases separating them. Written as DNA, the CDR3 is TGCAGTGCGCTCGACCAGCCGGGGGAGCAGTACGTC. Protein: CSALDQPGEQYV.

There are many counts of this clonotype. The V and J genes are TRBV29-1 and TRBJ2-3; D possibly matches TRBD1 or TRBD2 (5 bases each). This CDR3 comprises 14 residues. Germline CDR1 SQVTM, CDR2 ANQGSEA. V dropped 6 bases and J dropped 1 base, with 14 bases sitting between them. CDR3 protein: CSVRDPRGTDTQYF. CDR3 nucleotide sequence: TGCAGCGTACGGGATCCCAGGGGCACAGATACGCAGTATTTT.

This clonotype occurred many times. The rearrangement joins TRBV7-8 to TRBJ2-7; tentative D call: TRBD2 (6 bases). The V and J ends lost 0 bases and 0 bases respectively, with 9 bases between them. The germline V gene encodes CDR1 SGHVS and CDR2 FQNEAQ. This CDR3 spans 15 amino acids. CDR3 in amino acids: CASSLAAGPSYEQYF. Here the CDR3 DNA reads TGTGCCAGCAGCTTAGCGGCGGGGCCCTCCTACGAGCAGTACTTC.

This clonotype was seen ten or more times. The chain links TRBV15 to TRBJ2-7; D uncertain. Trimming took 0 bases from V and 4 from J, leaving 7 bases between them. The CDR3 sequence is 13 residues long. CDR1 LNHNV and CDR2 YYDKDF come from the germline V gene (reference sequence). This CDR3 is CATSRDLPYEQYV. CDR3 bases: TGTGCCACCAGCAGAGATCTTCCGTACGAGCAGTACGTC.

The sample holds a few counts of this clonotype. The chain uses TRBV20-1 and TRBJ2-7, with D perhaps matching TRBD1 (5 bases). This CDR3 is 15 amino acids long. V gave up 4 bases and J gave up 0 bases, with 16 bases separating them. The germline gives CDR1 DFQATT, CDR2 SNEGSKA (reference sequence). CDR3 sequence: CSAKDTHSSSYEQYF. For the CDR3, the DNA is TGCAGTGCTAAGGACACTCACTCCAGCTCCTACGAGCAGTACTTC.

In its sample, this clonotype was seen a few times. V usage is TRBV7-9 and J usage is TRBJ2-7; D perhaps matches TRBD1 (6 bases). The CDR3 length is 10 residues. Germline V CDR1 and CDR2: SEHNR, FQNEAQ (reference sequence). Trimming took off 10 bases at V and 4 bases at J, with 8 bases between the two ends. CDR3 region: CATQGYEQYF. The CDR3 nucleotides read TGTGCCACCCAGGGGTACGAGCAGTACTTC.